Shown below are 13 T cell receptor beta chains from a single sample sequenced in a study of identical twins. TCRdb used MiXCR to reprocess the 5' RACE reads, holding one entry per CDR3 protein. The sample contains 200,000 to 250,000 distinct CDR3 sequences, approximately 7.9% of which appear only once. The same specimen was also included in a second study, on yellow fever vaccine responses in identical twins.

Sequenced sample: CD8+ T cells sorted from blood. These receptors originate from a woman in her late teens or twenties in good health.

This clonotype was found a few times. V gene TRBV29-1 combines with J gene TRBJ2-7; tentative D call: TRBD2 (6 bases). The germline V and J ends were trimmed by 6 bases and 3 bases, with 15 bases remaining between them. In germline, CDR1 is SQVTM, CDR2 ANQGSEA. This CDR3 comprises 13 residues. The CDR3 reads CSVHGGADYEQYF. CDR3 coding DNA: TGCAGCGTACATGGAGGGGCAGACTACGAGCAGTACTTC.

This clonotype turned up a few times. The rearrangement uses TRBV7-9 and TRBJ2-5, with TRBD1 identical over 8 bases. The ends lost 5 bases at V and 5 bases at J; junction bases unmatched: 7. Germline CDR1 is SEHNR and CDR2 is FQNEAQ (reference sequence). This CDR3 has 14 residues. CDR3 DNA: TGTGCCAGCAGCACCACAGGGGGAAGGGAGACCCAGTACTTC. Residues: CASSTTGGRETQYF. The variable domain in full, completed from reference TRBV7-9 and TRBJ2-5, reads DTGVSQNPRHKITKRGQNVTFRCDPISEHNRLYWYRQTLGQGPEFLTYFQNEAQLEKSRLLSDRFSAERPKGSFSTLEIQRTEQGDSAMYLCASSTTGGRETQYFGPGTRLLVL.

Here the CDR3 DNA reads TGTGCTAGTGGTTTGCCAACAGGGGGCTTTCGCTACGAGCAGTACGTC. Amino acid sequence: CASGLPTGGFRYEQYV. The chain has TRBV12-5 and TRBJ2-7; 9 nucleotides line up with TRBD1. V shed 2 bases and J 3 bases; nucleotides not matched to a gene: 8. From germline, CDR1 is LGHNT and CDR2 FRNRAP. CDR3 size: 16 residues.

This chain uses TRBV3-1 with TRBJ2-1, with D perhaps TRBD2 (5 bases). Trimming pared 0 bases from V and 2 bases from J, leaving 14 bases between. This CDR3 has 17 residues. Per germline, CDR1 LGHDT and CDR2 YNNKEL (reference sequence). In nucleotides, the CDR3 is TGTGCCAGCAGCCAAGATATCGCGAGTAGCGCCTACAATGAGCAGTTCTTC. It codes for CASSQDIASSAYNEQFF.

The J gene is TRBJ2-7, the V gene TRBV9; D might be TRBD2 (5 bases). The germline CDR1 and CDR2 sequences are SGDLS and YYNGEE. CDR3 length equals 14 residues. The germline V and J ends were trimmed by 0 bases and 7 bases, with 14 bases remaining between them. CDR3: CASSVGGGPREQYF. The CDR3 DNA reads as TGTGCCAGCAGCGTAGGTGGAGGACCGAGGGAGCAGTACTTC.

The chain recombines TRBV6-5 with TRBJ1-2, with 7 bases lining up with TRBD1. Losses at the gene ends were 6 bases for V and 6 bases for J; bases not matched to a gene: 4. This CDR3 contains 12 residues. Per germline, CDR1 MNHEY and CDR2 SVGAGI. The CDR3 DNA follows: TGTGCCAGCAGACAGGGGCAGGATGGCTACACCTTC. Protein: CASRQGQDGYTF.

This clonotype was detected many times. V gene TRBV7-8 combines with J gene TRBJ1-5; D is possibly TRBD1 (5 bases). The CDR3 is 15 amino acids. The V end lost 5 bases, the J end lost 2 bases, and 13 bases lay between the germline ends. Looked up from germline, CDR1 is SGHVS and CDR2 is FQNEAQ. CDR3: CASSLTGPGNQPQHF. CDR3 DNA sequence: TGTGCCAGCAGCCTCACAGGTCCAGGCAATCAGCCCCAGCATTTT.

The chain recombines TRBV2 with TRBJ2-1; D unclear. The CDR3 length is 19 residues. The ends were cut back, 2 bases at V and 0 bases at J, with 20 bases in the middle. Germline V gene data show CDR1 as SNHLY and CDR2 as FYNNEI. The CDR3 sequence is CASSEWTSGLLISYNEQFF. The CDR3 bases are TGTGCCAGCAGTGAATGGACCTCTGGCCTCCTTATCTCCTACAATGAGCAGTTCTTC.

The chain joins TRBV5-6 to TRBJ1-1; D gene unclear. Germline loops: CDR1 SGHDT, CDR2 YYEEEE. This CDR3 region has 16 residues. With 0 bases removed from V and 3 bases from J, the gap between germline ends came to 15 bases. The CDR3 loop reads CASSLESPGGDTEAFF. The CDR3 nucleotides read TGTGCCAGCAGCTTGGAGTCCCCAGGTGGGGACACTGAAGCTTTCTTT. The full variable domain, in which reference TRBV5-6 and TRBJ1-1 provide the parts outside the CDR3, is DAGVTQSPTHLIKTRGQQVTLRCSPKSGHDTVSWYQQALGQGPQFIFQYYEEEERQRGNFPDRFSGHQFPNYSSELNVNALLLGDSALYLCASSLESPGGDTEAFFGQGTRLTVV.

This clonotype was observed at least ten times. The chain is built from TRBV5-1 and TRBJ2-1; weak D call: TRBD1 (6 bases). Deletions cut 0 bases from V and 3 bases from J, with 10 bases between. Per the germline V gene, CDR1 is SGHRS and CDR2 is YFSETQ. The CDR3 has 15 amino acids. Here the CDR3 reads CASSLAQDSYNEQFF. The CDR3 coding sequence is TGCGCCAGCAGCTTGGCCCAGGACAGCTACAATGAGCAGTTCTTC.

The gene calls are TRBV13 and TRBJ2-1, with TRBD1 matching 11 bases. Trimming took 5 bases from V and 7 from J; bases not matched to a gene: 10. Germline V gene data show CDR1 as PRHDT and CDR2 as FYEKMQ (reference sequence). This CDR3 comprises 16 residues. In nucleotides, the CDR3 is TGTGCCAGCAGCAAGTTTGGACAGGGGGCTACGAATGAGCAGTTCTTC. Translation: CASSKFGQGATNEQFF.

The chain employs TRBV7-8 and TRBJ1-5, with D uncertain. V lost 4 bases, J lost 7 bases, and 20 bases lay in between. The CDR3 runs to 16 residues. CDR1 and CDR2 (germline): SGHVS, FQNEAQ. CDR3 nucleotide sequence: TGTGCCAGCAGCTCCACTCCGGACGGCGGGATGCAGCCCCAGCATTTT. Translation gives CASSSTPDGGMQPQHF.

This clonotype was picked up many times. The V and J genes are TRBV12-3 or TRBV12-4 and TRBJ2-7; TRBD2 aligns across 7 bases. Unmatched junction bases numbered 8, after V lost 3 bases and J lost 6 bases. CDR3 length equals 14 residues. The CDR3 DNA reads TGTGCCAGCAGTTTTGCGGGGGAGGCTTCCGAGCAGTACTTC. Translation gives CASSFAGEASEQYF.